The present entry profiles one TCR beta chain with its context. Its antigen remains unidentified. This sample was taken from a study of CD8 T cells in ankylosing spondylitis. Study-wide results and caveats: Blood from ankylosing spondylitis patients appeared to carry a characteristic roughly eight-variant TCR beta motif. Reportedly, matched ankylosing spondylitis synovial fluid was significantly enriched for disease-linked clones. Existing reports had already noted some motif variants in reactive arthritis synovial fluid and blood.

A quantitative 5'-RACE method, one with molecular barcodes, was used to make TCR beta libraries. MiXCR was run by TCRdb on the 5' RACE reads, yielding one entry per CDR3 protein. Here the sample spans approximately 140,000 distinct CDR3 sequences, about 42% being singletons. J was trimmed by 0 bases and V by 5 bases; bases with no gene match: 5. Germline V gene data show CDR1 as SGHTA and CDR2 as FQGNSA. The CDR3 has 16 residues. The source material was synovial fluid, either unsorted or a sorted T cell fraction (not recorded which). The chain has TRBV7-2 and TRBJ2-2, with 8 bases lining up with TRBD1. The sequence was collected from a male donor with ankylosing spondylitis. Here the CDR3 reads CASSQLDRANTGELFF. In DNA, the CDR3 is TGTGCCAGCAGCCAACTGGACAGGGCGAACACCGGGGAGCTGTTTTTT.